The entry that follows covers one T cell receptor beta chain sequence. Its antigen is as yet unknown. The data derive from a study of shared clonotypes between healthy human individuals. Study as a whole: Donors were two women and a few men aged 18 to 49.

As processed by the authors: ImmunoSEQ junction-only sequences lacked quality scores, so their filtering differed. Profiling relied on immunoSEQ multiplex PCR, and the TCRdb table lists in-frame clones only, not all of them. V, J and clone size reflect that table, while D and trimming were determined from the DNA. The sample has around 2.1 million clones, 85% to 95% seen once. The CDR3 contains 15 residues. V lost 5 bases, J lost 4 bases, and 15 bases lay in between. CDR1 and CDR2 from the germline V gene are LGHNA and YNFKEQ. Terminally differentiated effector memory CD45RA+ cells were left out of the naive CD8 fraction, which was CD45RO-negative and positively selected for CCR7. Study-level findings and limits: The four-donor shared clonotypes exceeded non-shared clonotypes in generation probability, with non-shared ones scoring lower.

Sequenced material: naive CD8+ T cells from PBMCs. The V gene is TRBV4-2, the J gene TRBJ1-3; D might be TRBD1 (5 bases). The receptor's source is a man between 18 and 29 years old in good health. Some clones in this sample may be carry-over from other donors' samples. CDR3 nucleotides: TGTGCCAGCAGCGACGGGGCTCCCTTCGGAAACACCATATATTTT. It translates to CASSDGAPFGNTIYF.